This T cell receptor (beta chain) was sequenced in a study of T cell responses to AZD1222 COVID-19 vaccine. Trimming took 1 base from V and 2 from J, leaving 15 bases between them. Germline-derived CDR1 and CDR2 are MGHRA and YSYEKL. The CDR3 is 17 amino acids. With regard to this clone: Its antigen is as yet unknown.

Clones were sequenced by immunoSEQ multiplex PCR, and TCRdb holds only the in-frame ones, with some missing. The sample lists 120,000 or so clones, about nine tenths occurring once. Study-wide results and limits: Repertoires were collected only later (after the peak T cell response had occurred).

Sample: peripheral blood, taken on day 0 of AZD1222 vaccination. The receptor was isolated from an adult in good health. The rearrangement joins TRBV4-1 to TRBJ1-5, with D possibly being TRBD1 (6 bases). CDR3 sequence (DNA): TGCGCCAGCAGCCAAGCGGGACACCAAAGGGGCAATCAGCCCCAGCATTTT. It specifies CASSQAGHQRGNQPQHF.